One sample yielded the 2 T cell receptor beta chains listed below, sequenced in a study of T cells in Graves' hyperthyroidism and ophthalmopathy. Amplified TCR beta CDR3 regions came from RNA transcripts. When the TCR CDR3 underwent first-round RT-PCR, the HTBI primer set was used. MiXCR was run by TCRdb on the multiplex PCR reads, yielding one entry per CDR3 protein. The repertoire holds under 300,000 distinct CDR3 sequences, approximately 12% seen once, with approximately 8.6% in the top ten. Source material: blood. The receptors shown here come from a woman between 25 and 40 years old with Graves' hyperthyroidism that later progressed to Graves' ophthalmopathy.

This clonotype was picked up a small number of times. V is TRBV19 and J is TRBJ2-7, with D maybe TRBD1 (5 bases). The V end lost 3 bases, the J end lost 7 bases, and 19 bases lay between the germline ends. The CDR3 consists of 15 residues. The germline V gene encodes CDR1 LNHDA and CDR2 SQIVND (reference sequence). This CDR3 is CASSINRGRYEEQYF. In DNA form, the CDR3 reads TGTGCCAGTAGTATCAATAGGGGAAGGTACGAGGAGCAGTACTTC.

The table lists this clonotype with many counts. The chain couples TRBV12-3 or TRBV12-4 to TRBJ1-5, with D maybe TRBD1 (6 bases). The CDR3 is made up of 13 amino acids. V was shortened by 8 bases and J by 6 bases, with 14 bases between the two germline ends. The DNA of the CDR3 is TGTGCCAGCGCCCAGGTCAGGGGTCAGCCCCAGCATTTT. It translates to CASAQVRGQPQHF.